One sample yielded the 23 T cell receptor beta chains listed below, sequenced in a study of blood T cell repertoires in COVID-19 (dated by TCRdb to 2018 to 2020). The protocol used for the library was the immunoSEQ multiplex PCR assay. This immuneACCESS table, as held by TCRdb, lists in-frame sequences with V and J called but not all clones. Of the missing ones, under half trace to an unresolved V gene in checked studies; the others have no known cause. This sample gives over 60,000 clones in total; around 86% of them show up just once. Roughly 14% of the sample is held by the ten biggest clonotypes. The specimen sequenced was peripheral blood. These receptors all stem from a woman in her sixties or seventies with acute or convalescent COVID-19.

This chain uses TRBV19 with TRBJ2-3; 8 bases fit TRBD2. The germline V gene encodes CDR1 LNHDA and CDR2 SQIVND (reference sequence). Losses at the gene ends were 5 bases for V and 3 bases for J; bases not matched to a gene: 19. This CDR3 contains 19 residues. CDR3 nucleotide sequence: TGTGCCAGTAGTCTAACCCATAAGCGGAGCGGGGGTTTTACAGATACGCAGTATTTT. Translating it yields CASSLTHKRSGGFTDTQYF.

The V and J genes are TRBV2 and TRBJ2-7, with 11 nucleotides matching TRBD2. CDR1 and CDR2 from the germline V gene are SNHLY and FYNNEI. J lost 2 bases, V lost 6 bases, and 6 bases had no gene match. The CDR3 extends over 15 amino acids. The CDR3 loop reads CASSGGTSGPYEQYF. The CDR3 bases are TGTGCCAGCAGCGGAGGGACTAGCGGTCCCTACGAGCAGTACTTC.

This clone was counted once. The V gene is TRBV3-1 (or the pseudogene TRBV3-2), the J gene TRBJ2-5; 8 bases fit TRBD1. Germline V lookup: CDR1 LGHDT, CDR2 YNNKEL (reference sequence). Trimming at V came to 1 base and at J to 2 bases, leaving 3 bases not matched to a gene. This CDR3 comprises 15 residues. The chain's CDR3 is CASSQGTGGQETQYF. CDR3 sequence (DNA): TGTGCCAGCAGCCAAGGCACAGGGGGACAAGAGACCCAGTACTTC.

The chain carries TRBV19 and TRBJ2-1, with 9 bases matching TRBD1. J was trimmed by 2 bases and V by 3 bases; bases with no gene match: 8. This CDR3 has 17 residues. Germline lookup yields CDR1 LNHDA and CDR2 SQIVND (reference sequence). CDR3 nucleotides: TGTGCCAGTAGTATCCGGGTCGGACAGGGGCCCTACAATGAGCAGTTCTTC. It yields the protein CASSIRVGQGPYNEQFF. Drawing the rest from reference TRBV19 and TRBJ2-1, the complete variable domain is DGGITQSPKYLFRKEGQNVTLSCEQNLNHDAMYWYRQDPGQGLRLIYYSQIVNDFQKGDIAEGYSVSREKKESFPLTVTSAQKNPTAFYLCASSIRVGQGPYNEQFFGPGTRLTVL.

The CDR3 DNA is TGTGCCAGCAGTCAGACAGGGGGAAGTGAAAAACTGTTTTTT. This sequence encodes CASSQTGGSEKLFF. The rearrangement links TRBV28 to TRBJ1-4, with 9 bases matching TRBD1. The germline V gene encodes CDR1 MDHEN and CDR2 SYDVKM. CDR3 length equals 14 residues. J was trimmed by 7 bases and V by 5 bases; bases with no gene match: 5.

The gene calls are TRBV30 and TRBJ1-1; maybe TRBD1 (5 bases). Germline V gene lookup returns CDR1 GTSNPN and CDR2 SVGIG (reference sequence). CDR3 length: 14 amino acids. The germline V and J ends were trimmed by 5 bases and 5 bases, with 18 bases remaining between them. In DNA form, the CDR3 reads TGTGCCTGGGGACCGGGACTCGGGGGAACTGAAGCTTTCTTT. Translating it yields CAWGPGLGGTEAFF.

The chain recombines TRBV30 with TRBJ2-1; TRBD2 matches 8 bases. The CDR3 runs 13 residues. Trimming cost V 1 base and J 11 bases; bases outside gene matches: 7. CDR1 and CDR2 (germline): GTSNPN, SVGIG (reference sequence). The CDR3 DNA reads as TGTGCCTGGAGTGGGACTAGCCAAGTTAAGCAGTTCTTC. As protein: CAWSGTSQVKQFF.

V usage is TRBV9 and J usage is TRBJ2-3; D possibly corresponds to TRBD2 (6 bases). The V end lost 0 bases, the J end lost 2 bases, and 10 bases lay between the germline ends. This CDR3 region has 15 residues. CDR1 is SGDLS, CDR2 YYNGEE, per germline. DNA of the CDR3: TGTGCCAGCAGCGTAGTTGGGGGGACCACAGATACGCAGTATTTT. It translates to CASSVVGGTTDTQYF.

J is TRBJ2-1 and V is TRBV27, with 7 positions matching TRBD1. The V segment lost 5 bases and the J segment 3 bases; nucleotides outside the gene matches: 7. CDR1 is MNHEY, CDR2 SMNVEV, per germline (reference sequence). The length of the CDR3 is 15 residues. DNA for the CDR3: TGTGCCAGCAGTACCGGGACAGACCTCTACAATGAGCAGTTCTTC. Amino acids: CASSTGTDLYNEQFF.

The genes are TRBV5-1 and TRBJ2-1, with D possibly being TRBD1 (6 bases). The ends were cut back, 7 bases at V and 10 bases at J, with 18 bases in the middle. In germline, CDR1 is SGHRS, CDR2 YFSETQ. This CDR3 has 13 amino acids. The CDR3: CASRKNREGEQFF. The CDR3, as DNA: TGCGCCAGCCGTAAGAACAGGGAAGGGGAGCAGTTCTTC.

The V and J genes are TRBV10-3 and TRBJ1-5; TRBD1 aligns across 10 bases. J was trimmed by 1 base and V by 6 bases; bases with no gene match: 6. The germline CDR1 and CDR2 sequences are ENHRY and SYGVKD. This CDR3 is built from 16 residues. CDR3 sequence (DNA): TGTGCCATCAGCGACGACAGGGGGCTAAGCAATCAGCCCCAGCATTTT. This translates into CAISDDRGLSNQPQHF.

The rearrangement joins TRBV19 to TRBJ1-1; TRBD1 agrees at 8 bases. The germline gives CDR1 LNHDA, CDR2 SQIVND (reference sequence). The ends lost 2 bases at V and 5 bases at J; junction bases unmatched: 10. The CDR3 contains 16 residues. CDR3 amino acids: CASSILAGGQETEAFF. The CDR3 bases are TGTGCCAGTAGTATATTGGCTGGGGGACAGGAGACTGAAGCTTTCTTT.

The rearrangement joins TRBV5-1 to TRBJ2-5; unclear D gene. Germline V gene lookup returns CDR1 SGHRS and CDR2 YFSETQ. CDR3 size: 12 residues. Trimming took 4 bases from V and 5 from J, leaving 9 bases between them. CDR3 region: CASSTGRETQYF. CDR3 bases: TGCGCCAGCAGCACCGGTCGGGAGACCCAGTACTTC.

V and J are TRBV30 and TRBJ2-7, with TRBD2 identical over 12 bases. Germline V gives CDR1 GTSNPN, CDR2 SVGIG (reference sequence). CDR3 size: 13 residues. V trimming: 6 bases; J trimming: 3 bases; junction bases outside the gene matches: 3. CDR3 amino acids: CACLAGGIYEQYF. CDR3 DNA sequence: TGTGCCTGTCTAGCGGGGGGGATCTACGAGCAGTACTTC.

This sequence joins TRBV5-6 and TRBJ1-2; possible D gene TRBD1, 5 bases. CDR3 length equals 16 residues. Trimming took 2 bases from V and 7 from J, leaving 21 bases between them. Per the germline V gene, CDR1 is SGHDT and CDR2 is YYEEEE. The CDR3 here is CASSFRPARALSGYTF. The CDR3, as DNA: TGTGCCAGCAGCTTCCGTCCGGCCAGGGCCCTGTCTGGCTACACCTTC.

This clone showed up just a few times. This chain connects TRBV7-2 to TRBJ2-7, with 7 positions matching TRBD2. With V trimmed by 5 bases and J by 6 bases, 10 bases remained unmatched. The CDR3 is 14 residues long. Germline V gene sequence: CDR1 SGHTA, CDR2 FQGNSA. The CDR3 nucleotides are TGTGCCAGCAGCCCCGGGACTATCCTCGGCGAGCAGTACTTC. Translated: CASSPGTILGEQYF.

V usage is TRBV30 and J usage is TRBJ2-7, with D unclear. CDR1 is GTSNPN and CDR2 is SVGIG in the germline V gene (reference sequence). The V and J ends lost 0 bases and 3 bases respectively, with 6 bases between them. The CDR3 is 12 amino acids. The CDR3 loop reads CAWSVLYYEQYF. CDR3 coding DNA: TGTGCCTGGAGTGTACTCTACTACGAGCAGTACTTC.

J is TRBJ1-5 and V is TRBV10-3, with D uncertain. This CDR3 region has 19 residues. Trimming shortened V by 0 bases and J by 0 bases, and 18 bases separated the two germline ends. CDR1 ENHRY and CDR2 SYGVKD come from the germline V gene. The CDR3 DNA reads TGTGCCATCAGTGAGTCGGAGGGCAGCAATAACCATAGCAATCAGCCCCAGCATTTT. This gives the protein CAISESEGSNNHSNQPQHF.

The gene calls are TRBV15 and TRBJ2-7; D not resolved. The CDR3 has 15 amino acids. Trimming left V 5 bases short and J 3 bases short, with 17 bases between. The germline V gene has CDR1 LNHNV and CDR2 YYDKDF (reference sequence). CDR3 loop: CATSGANGRGYEQYF. The DNA for the CDR3 is TGTGCCACCAGCGGAGCAAATGGCAGAGGCTACGAGCAGTACTTC.

A note on this clone: The identical CDR3 is also encoded by other nucleotide sequences in the sample. The rearrangement uses TRBV5-1 and TRBJ1-1; D is unresolved. There are 13 residues in the CDR3. V gave up 0 bases and J gave up 4 bases, with 7 bases separating them. The germline CDR1 and CDR2 sequences are SGHRS and YFSETQ. As DNA, the CDR3 is TGCGCCAGCAGCTTGGAAGGAGGCACTGAAGCTTTCTTT. As protein: CASSLEGGTEAFF.

The CDR3 loop reads CASSPGGGVPNQPQHF. CDR3 coding DNA: TGTGCCAGCAGTCCTGGGGGAGGGGTCCCCAATCAGCCCCAGCATTTT. The rearrangement uses TRBV28 and TRBJ1-5; tentatively, D is TRBD1 (5 bases). The V end lost 5 bases, the J end lost 3 bases, and 17 bases lay between the germline ends. Germline lookup yields CDR1 MDHEN and CDR2 SYDVKM. This CDR3 spans 16 amino acids.

This chain connects TRBV28 to TRBJ1-3; D perhaps matches TRBD1 (6 bases). With 8 bases removed from V and 2 bases from J, the gap between germline ends came to 19 bases. This CDR3 has 16 amino acids. Germline V gene sequence: CDR1 MDHEN, CDR2 SYDVKM. CDR3 nucleotides: TGTGCCAGCGAGTTTAGTGGGGGCAGGGCTGGAAACACCATATATTTT. It is translated as CASEFSGGRAGNTIYF.

The V call is TRBV23-1, the J call TRBJ1-2, with 9 bases lining up with TRBD1. TRBV23-1 has ORF status, its function being uncertain. With 0 bases clipped from V and 8 bases from J, the junction kept 19 bases outside the gene matches. This CDR3 comprises 19 residues. The CDR3 coding sequence is TGCGCCAGCAGTCAATCGGCACGTCGGAAAGGACAGGGGAACAGCGGCTACACCTTC. Amino acid sequence: CASSQSARRKGQGNSGYTF.